These T cell receptor beta chains were read from a single sample in a study of blood T cell repertoires in COVID-19. Generated by immunoSEQ multiplex PCR, the TCRdb table keeps only in-frame clones and is missing some. The sample lists 340,000 or so clones, about nine tenths seen once, with 1% in the top ten. The sample comprised peripheral blood. Receptor source: a man aged 45-60 years with active or convalescent COVID-19. CDR3s include the opening cysteine and the closing phenylalanine or tryptophan. D genes are given only for firm matches. Where a row states a size, it is once, few, many or the class of an expanded clone; other rows omit it.

V	D	size	J	CDR3	DNA
TRBV10-2	.	.	TRBJ1-2	CASTGLRHNYGYTF	TGCGCCAGCACCGGACTGAGGCATAACTATGGCTACACCTTC
TRBV3-1/TRBV3-2	TRBD1	.	TRBJ2-5	CASSHLGQGVETQYF	TGTGCCAGCAGCCACCTCGGACAGGGGGTGGAGACCCAGTACTTC
TRBV12-5	TRBD1	.	TRBJ2-3	CASGLYRDRGSSTQYF	TGTGCTAGTGGTTTGTACCGGGACAGGGGGTCGAGTACGCAGTATTTT
TRBV5-1	TRBD1	.	TRBJ1-4	CASSRQGSQNEKLFF	TGCGCCAGCAGCCGACAGGGTTCGCAAAATGAAAAACTGTTTTTT
TRBV9	.	.	TRBJ2-1	CASSVVPGLYNEQFF	TGTGCCAGCAGCGTAGTCCCCGGACTATACAATGAGCAGTTCTTC
TRBV28	.	once	TRBJ1-1	CASSLQGRSSTEAFF	TGTGCCAGCAGTTTACAGGGCAGGTCTTCCACTGAAGCTTTCTTT
TRBV5-5	TRBD2	.	TRBJ2-3	CASSQTSGGALPDTQYF	TGTGCCAGCAGCCAAACTAGCGGGGGGGCCTTACCAGATACGCAGTATTTT
TRBV18	.	.	TRBJ2-3	CASSPGEGTDTQYF	TGTGCCAGCTCACCGGGGGAGGGCACAGATACGCAGTATTTT
TRBV5-1	TRBD2	.	TRBJ2-4	CASSLERGVQYF	TGCGCCAGCAGCTTGGAGCGGGGGGTTCAGTACTTC
TRBV7-9	.	once	TRBJ1-1	CASSQDTMNTEAFF	TGTGCCAGCAGCCAAGACACGATGAACACTGAAGCTTTCTTT
TRBV18	.	.	TRBJ2-7	CASSTGTGKYF	TGTGCCAGCTCAACCGGGACTGGAAAGTACTTC
TRBV5-1	.	.	TRBJ1-2	CASSLALRPHGDYGYTF	TGCGCCAGCAGCTTGGCCTTGAGACCCCACGGAGACTATGGCTACACCTTC
TRBV7-2	.	.	TRBJ2-7	CASSPNFGEQYF	TGTGCCAGCAGCCCCAATTTCGGGGAGCAGTACTTC
TRBV2	TRBD2	few	TRBJ2-2	CASRALGLAGGNTGELFF	TGTGCCAGCAGGGCCTTGGGACTAGCGGGAGGGAACACCGGGGAGCTGTTTTTT
TRBV10-3	.	.	TRBJ1-1	CAIRAQGEAFF	TGTGCCATCAGAGCCCAGGGTGAAGCTTTCTTT
TRBV4-3	TRBD1	.	TRBJ2-5	CASSQEPGQREETQYF	TGCGCCAGCAGCCAGGAACCGGGACAGAGAGAAGAGACCCAGTACTTC
TRBV9	.	.	TRBJ1-3	CASSVNRDIKAGNTIYF	TGTGCCAGCAGCGTAAACAGGGATATCAAGGCTGGAAACACCATATATTTT
TRBV10-1	TRBD2	.	TRBJ2-4	CASSAGTRNIQYF	TGCGCCAGCAGTGCCGGGACTAGGAACATTCAGTACTTC
TRBV2	.	.	TRBJ1-2	CASSEYVRWVGLASYGYTF	TGTGCCAGCAGTGAATACGTACGGTGGGTTGGGTTGGCTAGCTATGGCTACACCTTC
TRBV28	.	few	TRBJ1-4	CASSLRQGYEKLFF	TGTGCCAGCAGTTTGAGGCAGGGTTATGAAAAACTGTTTTTT
TRBV7-2	.	.	TRBJ1-4	CASSFPNEKLFF	TGTGCCAGCAGCTTCCCGAATGAAAAACTGTTTTTT
TRBV3-1/TRBV3-2	.	.	TRBJ2-7	CASSQGASEQYF	TGTGCCAGCAGCCAAGGGGCAAGCGAGCAGTACTTC
TRBV6-5	.	.	TRBJ2-5	CASSYLADQETQYF	TGTGCCAGCAGTTACTTGGCAGATCAAGAGACCCAGTACTTC
TRBV28	.	.	TRBJ1-5	CASSDRPPQPQHF	TGTGCCAGCAGTGACAGGCCTCCTCAGCCCCAGCATTTT
TRBV5-1	.	.	TRBJ2-5	CASSSRGGAQETQYF	TGCGCCAGCAGCTCGCGTGGGGGGGCCCAAGAGACCCAGTACTTC
TRBV28	TRBD1	.	TRBJ1-2	CASSFIDRANYGYTF	TGTGCCAGCAGTTTTATCGACAGGGCTAACTATGGCTACACCTTC
TRBV29-1	TRBD2	once	TRBJ2-3	CSVEVASGTDTQYF	TGCAGCGTTGAAGTGGCTAGCGGTACAGATACGCAGTATTTT
TRBV2	TRBD1	.	TRBJ1-6	CASSTGQSPLHF	TGTGCCAGCAGTACGGGACAGTCACCCCTCCACTTT
TRBV5-1	TRBD2	.	TRBJ2-7	CASSPGTSGNYEQYF	TGCGCCAGCAGCCCCGGGACTAGCGGGAACTACGAGCAGTACTTC
TRBV30	.	.	TRBJ1-1	CAWSRQDDTEAFF	TGTGCCTGGAGTCGACAGGATGACACTGAAGCTTTCTTT
TRBV6-5	TRBD1	.	TRBJ1-4	CASSYGTATNEKLFF	TGTGCCAGCAGTTATGGGACAGCAACTAATGAAAAACTGTTTTTT
TRBV3-1/TRBV3-2	TRBD2	.	TRBJ2-5	CASSQATGAGGLKETQYF	TGTGCCAGCAGCCAAGCCACGGGGGCGGGGGGATTGAAAGAGACCCAGTACTTC
TRBV2	.	.	TRBJ2-1	CASIGDFYNEQFF	TGTGCCAGCATAGGAGACTTCTACAATGAGCAGTTCTTC
TRBV5-1	TRBD1	.	TRBJ1-6	CASSQIFGTDSPLHF	TGCGCCAGCAGCCAGATATTCGGGACAGATTCACCCCTCCACTTT
TRBV6-6	TRBD1	.	TRBJ2-6	CASSRQGATFSGANVLTF	TGTGCCAGCAGTCGACAGGGGGCTACCTTCTCTGGGGCCAACGTCCTGACTTTC
TRBV7-3	.	.	TRBJ1-4	CASSSQGRPNEKLFF	TGTGCCAGCAGCTCCCAGGGCCGCCCCAATGAAAAACTGTTTTTT
TRBV29-1	.	few	TRBJ1-4	CSVDLRSAQAPATNEKLFF	TGCAGCGTTGACCTCCGATCCGCACAGGCACCTGCAACTAATGAAAAACTGTTTTTT
TRBV2	.	few	TRBJ2-5	CASSVGGTQETQYF	TGTGCCAGCAGTGTCGGAGGGACCCAAGAGACCCAGTACTTC
TRBV6-4	.	.	TRBJ2-1	CASSRIRGARDEQFF	TGTGCCAGCAGCCGAATCAGGGGGGCTAGGGATGAGCAGTTCTTC
TRBV20-1	.	.	TRBJ1-2	CSASGQNGYTF	TGCAGTGCGTCCGGACAGAATGGCTACACCTTC
TRBV3-1/TRBV3-2	TRBD1	.	TRBJ1-2	CATGVGTGDYGYTF	TGTGCCACTGGGGTGGGGACAGGGGACTATGGCTACACCTTC
TRBV7-9	.	.	TRBJ1-1	CASERLTRNTEAFF	TGTGCCAGCGAAAGACTAACAAGGAACACTGAAGCTTTCTTT
TRBV7-8	TRBD2	.	TRBJ2-3	CASSSRVQVGLAGLSTDTQYF	TGTGCCAGCAGCTCAAGGGTGCAGGTGGGACTAGCGGGGCTCAGCACAGATACGCAGTATTTT